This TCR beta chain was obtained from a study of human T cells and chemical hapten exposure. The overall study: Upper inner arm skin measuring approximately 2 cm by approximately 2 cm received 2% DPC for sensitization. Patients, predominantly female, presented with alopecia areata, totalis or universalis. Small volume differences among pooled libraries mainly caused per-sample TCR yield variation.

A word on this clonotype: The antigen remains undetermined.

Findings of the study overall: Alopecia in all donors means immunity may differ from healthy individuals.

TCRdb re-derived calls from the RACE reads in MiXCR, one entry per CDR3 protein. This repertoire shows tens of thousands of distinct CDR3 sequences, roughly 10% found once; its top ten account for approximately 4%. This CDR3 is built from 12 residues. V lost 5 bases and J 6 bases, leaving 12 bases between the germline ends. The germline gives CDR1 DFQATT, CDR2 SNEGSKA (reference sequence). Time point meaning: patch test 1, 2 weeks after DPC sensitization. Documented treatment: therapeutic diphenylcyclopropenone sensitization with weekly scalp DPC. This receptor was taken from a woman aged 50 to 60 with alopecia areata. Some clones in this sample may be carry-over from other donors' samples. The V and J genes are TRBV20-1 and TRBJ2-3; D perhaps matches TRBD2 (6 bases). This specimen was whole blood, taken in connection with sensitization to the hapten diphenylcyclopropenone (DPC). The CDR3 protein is CSAGRAGDTQYF. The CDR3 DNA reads TGCAGTGCTGGAAGGGCGGGGGATACGCAGTATTTT.